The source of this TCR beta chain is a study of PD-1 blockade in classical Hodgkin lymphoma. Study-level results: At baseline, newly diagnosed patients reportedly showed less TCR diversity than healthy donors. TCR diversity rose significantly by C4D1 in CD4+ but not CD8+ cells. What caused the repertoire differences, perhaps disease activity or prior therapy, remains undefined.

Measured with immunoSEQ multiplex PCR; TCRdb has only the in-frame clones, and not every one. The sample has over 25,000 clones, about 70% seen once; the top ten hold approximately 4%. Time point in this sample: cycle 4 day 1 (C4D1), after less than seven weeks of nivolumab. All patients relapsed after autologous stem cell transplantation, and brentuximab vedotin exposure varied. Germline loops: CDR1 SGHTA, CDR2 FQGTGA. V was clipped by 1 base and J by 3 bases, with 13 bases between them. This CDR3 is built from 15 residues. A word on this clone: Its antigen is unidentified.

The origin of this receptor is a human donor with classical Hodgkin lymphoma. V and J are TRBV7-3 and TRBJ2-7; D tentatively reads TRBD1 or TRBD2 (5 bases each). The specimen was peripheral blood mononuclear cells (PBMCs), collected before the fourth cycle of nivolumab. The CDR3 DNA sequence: TGTGCCAGCAGCTTAAGTTGGGGGTCCAACTACGAGCAGTACTTC. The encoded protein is CASSLSWGSNYEQYF.